Sequencing of this T cell receptor beta chain was carried out in a study of radiotherapy plus CTLA-4 blockade in lung cancer (dated by TCRdb to 2016 to 2019). Some background on the complete study: Among enrolled patients, approximately 19% had an objective response and 25% to 35% reached disease control.

This clone occurred a few times. No cognate antigen has been identified for it. No much larger clonotype is one base removed from it; base qualities were not supplied. Focal radiation therapy combined with CTLA-4 blockade (ipilimumab) was tested in patients with chemo-refractory metastatic non-small-cell lung cancer. The library was built by means of the immunoSEQ multiplex PCR assay. TCRdb mirrors the immuneACCESS table, restricted to in-frame sequences. Some clones are absent from its copies; in checked studies, under half trace to an unresolved V gene, and the reason for the others is unknown. This sample lists about 78,000 clones; about 87% were detected once. The leading ten clones occupy around 0.85% of the sample. Beyond this particular receptor, the publication reports: TCR clones derived from tumors expanded in peripheral blood after treatment with radiotherapy and ipilimumab. Early dynamic changes in blood T cell clones, together with increased serum interferon-beta after radiation, were reported as the strongest predictors of response.

V sheds 4 bases and J sheds 4 bases, leaving 11 bases between their ends. The CDR3 has 13 amino acids, counting the end cysteine and phenylalanine. Only the CDR3 portion is preserved as DNA: 39 bases, with reading frame beginning at the first base. The germline V gene yields SGHRS for CDR1 and YFSETQ for CDR2. This sequence uses TRBV5-1 and TRBJ1-2; D gene: possibly TRBD1, on 5 matching bases. Sequencing used peripheral blood, obtained from a patient treated with radiotherapy plus ipilimumab. The sequence derives from a human donor with non-small cell lung cancer who had stable disease on radiotherapy plus ipilimumab. The nucleotide sequence reads as follows: TGCGCCAGCAGCGCCGGGACTTCCTATGGCTACACCTTC. It encodes CASSAGTSYGYTF.